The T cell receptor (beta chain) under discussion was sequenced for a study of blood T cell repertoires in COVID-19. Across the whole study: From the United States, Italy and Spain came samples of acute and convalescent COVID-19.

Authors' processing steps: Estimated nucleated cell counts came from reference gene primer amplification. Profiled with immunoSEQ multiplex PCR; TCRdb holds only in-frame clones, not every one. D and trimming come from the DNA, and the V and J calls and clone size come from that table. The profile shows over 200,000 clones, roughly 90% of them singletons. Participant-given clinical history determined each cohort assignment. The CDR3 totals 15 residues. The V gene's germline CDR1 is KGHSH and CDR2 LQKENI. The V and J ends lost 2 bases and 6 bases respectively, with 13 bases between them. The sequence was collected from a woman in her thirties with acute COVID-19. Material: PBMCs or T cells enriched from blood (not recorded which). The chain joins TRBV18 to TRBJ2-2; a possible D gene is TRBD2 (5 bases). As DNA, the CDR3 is TGTGCCAGCTCACCAGAGAGATCGGGGTCCGGGGAGCTGTTTTTT. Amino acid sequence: CASSPERSGSGELFF.